The rows below give T cell receptor beta chains drawn from one sample of a study of T cells after posttransplantation cyclophosphamide. TCRdb's copy holds only in-frame clones and misses some; the assay was immunoSEQ multiplex PCR. The data show 15,000 to 20,000 clones, 85% seen once. The specimen was PBMCs, collected after allogeneic stem cell transplant with calcineurin inhibitor and methotrexate. All receptors come from a female patient between 18 and 35 years old who received an allogeneic stem cell transplant from an unrelated donor, was CMV-positive, and had acute and chronic GVHD. The graft donor may account for some of the T cells. Both conserved end residues are part of each CDR3. Each record gives: V gene, clone size, D gene, J gene, CDR3 protein, CDR3 DNA. D genes are given only for firm matches. The size entry is marked missing in some rows and otherwise reads once, few, many or a size class.

TRBV29-1,NA,TRBD1,TRBJ2-7,CSVEMAGGMNEQYF,TGCAGCGTTGAAATGGCAGGGGGCATGAACGAGCAGTACTTC
TRBV28,NA,NA,TRBJ1-2,CASSPQQAPSNYGYTF,TGTGCCAGCAGTCCCCAACAAGCGCCCTCTAACTATGGCTACACCTTC
TRBV27,once,NA,TRBJ2-7,CASSSIITGRDEQYF,TGTGCCAGCAGTTCTATCATCACAGGGAGAGACGAGCAGTACTTC
TRBV18,NA,NA,TRBJ2-2,CASSPFPPGTGELFF,TGTGCCAGCTCCCCTTTCCCGCCGGGCACCGGGGAGCTGTTTTTT
TRBV19,few,NA,TRBJ1-3,CASSTVVGQRNTIYF,TGTGCCAGTAGTACAGTAGTGGGACAAAGAAACACCATATATTTT
TRBV25-1,NA,NA,TRBJ2-7,CASSVPLGSPQYF,TGTGCCAGCAGTGTCCCGTTGGGCAGCCCCCAGTACTTC
TRBV19,once,TRBD2,TRBJ2-1,CASSIWLAGEGEQFF,TGTGCCAGTAGTATTTGGCTAGCGGGAGAGGGTGAGCAGTTCTTC
TRBV5-1,once,NA,TRBJ2-7,CASSPRQPSSYEQYF,TGCGCCAGCAGCCCACGACAGCCAAGCTCCTACGAGCAGTACTTC
TRBV5-1,NA,TRBD1,TRBJ2-6,CASSLGTGGAGANVLTF,TGCGCCAGCAGCTTGGGGACAGGGGGCGCTGGGGCCAACGTCCTGACTTTC
TRBV13,NA,TRBD2,TRBJ2-1,CASSLAGGTYNEQFF,TGTGCCAGCAGCTTAGCGGGGGGAACCTACAATGAGCAGTTCTTC
TRBV7-2,NA,NA,TRBJ1-2,CASSLLYGYTF,TGTGCCAGCAGCCTTTTATATGGCTACACCTTC
TRBV5-6,NA,NA,TRBJ1-1,CASSSRVGTEAFF,TGTGCCAGCAGCTCCAGGGTGGGCACTGAAGCTTTCTTT
TRBV7-9,NA,TRBD2,TRBJ2-1,CASSQSGSGTNEQFF,TGTGCCAGCAGCCAGTCCGGTAGCGGGACCAATGAGCAGTTCTTC
TRBV19,NA,TRBD1,TRBJ2-1,CASSKGQGAYNEQFF,TGTGCCAGTAGTAAAGGACAGGGAGCCTACAATGAGCAGTTCTTC
TRBV19,NA,NA,TRBJ2-1,CASSRFPYNEQFF,TGTGCCAGTAGCCGGTTCCCCTACAATGAGCAGTTCTTC
TRBV7-6,NA,NA,TRBJ2-2,CASSPPGSGTGELFF,TGTGCCAGCAGCCCGCCGGGATCGGGAACCGGGGAGCTGTTTTTT
TRBV7-6,NA,TRBD2,TRBJ2-7,CASSSLAGGPMYEQYF,TGTGCCAGCAGCTCCTTAGCGGGAGGGCCTATGTACGAGCAGTACTTC
TRBV11-2,once,NA,TRBJ2-3,CASSFLGAGPTTDTQYF,TGTGCCAGCAGCTTCCTTGGGGCGGGGCCAACCACAGATACGCAGTATTTT
TRBV19,few,NA,TRBJ1-2,CASSKSYYGYTF,TGTGCCAGTAGTAAAAGCTACTATGGCTACACCTTC
TRBV28,NA,NA,TRBJ2-1,CASSFLSGALGNEQFF,TGTGCCAGCAGTTTTTTATCTGGGGCCCTCGGGAATGAGCAGTTCTTC
TRBV4-1,few,NA,TRBJ1-3,CASSHDTASGNTIYF,TGCGCCAGCAGCCATGATACTGCCTCTGGAAACACCATATATTTT
TRBV7-6,NA,NA,TRBJ2-5,CASSLAGGAGETQYF,TGTGCCAGCAGCTTAGCTGGGGGGGCCGGGGAGACCCAGTACTTC
TRBV30,NA,NA,TRBJ2-7,CAWTTGISSYEQYF,TGTGCCTGGACCACCGGGATTAGCTCCTACGAGCAGTACTTC
TRBV30,NA,NA,TRBJ2-3,CAWSGGIGTDTQYF,TGTGCCTGGAGTGGCGGGATTGGCACAGATACGCAGTATTTT
TRBV15,NA,NA,TRBJ1-2,CATSRERPPEAYGYTF,TGTGCCACCAGCAGAGAGCGGCCACCGGAAGCCTATGGCTACACCTTC
TRBV5-4,NA,NA,TRBJ2-5,CASSPRQEETQYF,TGTGCCAGCAGCCCAAGACAGGAAGAGACCCAGTACTTC
TRBV29-1,NA,TRBD2,TRBJ2-3,CSVVGRSTDTQYF,TGCAGCGTTGTCGGGAGGTCCACAGATACGCAGTATTTT
TRBV1,NA,NA,TRBJ2-1,CTSSILRGREGYNEQFF,TGCACCAGCAGCATTCTAAGGGGGAGGGAGGGCTACAATGAGCAGTTCTTC
TRBV15,NA,NA,TRBJ2-1,CATSRGGRGDNEQFF,TGTGCCACCTCCAGAGGTGGGAGGGGGGACAATGAGCAGTTCTTC
TRBV25-1,NA,NA,TRBJ1-4,CASSEWQGGEKLFF,TGTGCCAGCAGTGAATGGCAGGGAGGTGAAAAACTGTTTTTT
TRBV28,NA,NA,TRBJ2-7,CASSPDGSSYEQYF,TGTGCCAGCAGCCCAGACGGGAGCTCCTACGAGCAGTACTTC
TRBV4-1,NA,TRBD2,TRBJ2-2,CASSQIAGNTGELFF,TGCGCCAGCAGCCAAATAGCGGGTAACACCGGGGAGCTGTTTTTT
TRBV20-1,NA,NA,TRBJ1-1,CSARRGFEAFF,TGCAGTGCTAGAAGGGGGTTTGAAGCTTTCTTT
TRBV23-1,NA,TRBD2,TRBJ2-1,CASSQPGTSANNEQFF,TGCGCCAGCAGTCAACCGGGGACTAGCGCTAACAATGAGCAGTTCTTC
TRBV19,few,TRBD2,TRBJ2-1,CASSLLAGHSYNEQFF,TGTGCCAGTAGTCTATTAGCGGGACACTCCTACAATGAGCAGTTCTTC
TRBV7-8,NA,NA,TRBJ2-2,CASRGGQTNTGELFF,TGTGCCAGCCGTGGCGGGCAAACGAACACCGGGGAGCTGTTTTTT
TRBV5-1,once,TRBD1,TRBJ2-5,CASSMTGGPETQYF,TGCGCCAGCAGCATGACAGGGGGTCCAGAGACCCAGTACTTC
TRBV6-1,NA,TRBD1,TRBJ2-3,CASSPRDRGTDTQYF,TGTGCCAGCAGCCCAAGGGACAGGGGTACAGATACGCAGTATTTT
TRBV10-2,NA,TRBD2,TRBJ2-7,CASSLSGGEQYF,TGCGCCAGCAGTCTTAGCGGGGGCGAGCAGTACTTC
TRBV28,NA,NA,TRBJ1-4,CASREGAWGEKLFF,TGTGCCAGCAGGGAGGGCGCGTGGGGTGAAAAACTGTTTTTT
TRBV27,NA,TRBD1,TRBJ1-2,CASRTGTGHTNYGYTF,TGTGCCAGCAGGACCGGGACAGGCCATACTAACTATGGCTACACCTTC
TRBV11-2,NA,TRBD1,TRBJ2-5,CASSSRLGTGGEEQYF,TGTGCCAGCAGCTCCCGACTCGGGACAGGGGGCGAAGAGCAGTACTTC
TRBV19,NA,TRBD1,TRBJ2-5,CASSIPLGTGREETQYF,TGTGCCAGTAGTATACCCCTCGGGACAGGGAGAGAAGAGACCCAGTACTTC
TRBV19,NA,NA,TRBJ1-5,CASSMTVTPQHF,TGTGCCAGTAGTATGACAGTCACGCCCCAGCATTTT
TRBV13,NA,NA,TRBJ1-1,CASSLGGGEAFF,TGTGCCAGCAGCTTAGGCGGGGGTGAAGCTTTCTTT
TRBV10-3,NA,TRBD2,TRBJ2-2,CAIGAGKNTGELFF,TGTGCCATCGGAGCGGGAAAAAACACCGGGGAGCTGTTTTTT
TRBV5-1,once,TRBD1,TRBJ1-2,CASSPRQGWSGYTF,TGCGCCAGCAGCCCCCGACAGGGATGGAGCGGCTACACCTTC
TRBV4-1,NA,TRBD1,TRBJ1-2,CASSRAVAGGGGDYGYTF,TGCGCCAGCAGCCGAGCTGTGGCAGGGGGCGGGGGAGACTATGGCTACACCTTC
TRBV13,NA,NA,TRBJ2-1,CASSSAQGNEQFF,TGTGCCAGCAGTTCCGCCCAGGGCAATGAGCAGTTCTTC
TRBV7-8,few,NA,TRBJ2-1,CASSAQAYNEQFF,TGTGCCAGCAGCGCCCAAGCGTACAATGAGCAGTTCTTC
TRBV7-2,NA,NA,TRBJ2-1,CASSLIGRGTVSSYNEQFF,TGTGCCAGCAGCTTAATTGGAAGGGGAACAGTGAGCTCCTACAATGAGCAGTTCTTC
TRBV19,NA,TRBD1,TRBJ1-5,CASSWAGGSRYQPQHF,TGTGCCAGTAGTTGGGCAGGGGGATCGCGGTATCAGCCCCAGCATTTT
TRBV5-5,NA,TRBD1,TRBJ1-5,CASSLEGAEYQPQHF,TGTGCCAGCAGCTTGGAGGGGGCGGAATATCAGCCCCAGCATTTT
TRBV14,NA,NA,TRBJ2-5,CASSQGALWSFQETQYF,TGTGCCAGCAGCCAAGGCGCCCTTTGGAGCTTCCAAGAGACCCAGTACTTC
TRBV19,NA,NA,TRBJ2-7,CASSLGLGYEQYF,TGTGCCAGTAGTTTGGGACTTGGCTACGAGCAGTACTTC